Listed here are 17 T cell receptor beta chains from one sample, sequenced in a study of blood T cell repertoires in COVID-19. Generated by immunoSEQ multiplex PCR, the TCRdb table keeps only in-frame clones and is missing some. The sample carries 400,000 to 500,000 clones, roughly 84% recorded once. The sequencing sample was made of PBMCs or T cells enriched from blood (not recorded which). The receptor source for this set is a woman aged 18-29 years who had been exposed to COVID-19.

The chain links TRBV6-8 to TRBJ2-5; TRBD1 matches 11 bases. CDR3 length equals 14 residues. The V and J ends lost 5 bases and 7 bases, in that order; junction bases with no gene match: 6. The V gene's germline CDR1 is MNHGY and CDR2 SAAAGT. CDR3 bases: TGTGCCAGCAGTACCCCGGGACAGGGGGTGACCCAGTACTTC. Amino acids: CASSTPGQGVTQYF.

The chain is built from TRBV7-3 and TRBJ2-2, with D perhaps TRBD2 (5 bases). V lost 8 bases to trimming and J lost 5 bases, with 12 bases between them. This CDR3 contains 13 residues. Germline V gene lookup returns CDR1 SGHTA and CDR2 FQGTGA. DNA of the CDR3: TGTGCCAGCGGAACTAGGTCTACCGGGGAGCTGTTTTTT. This translates into CASGTRSTGELFF.

This chain connects TRBV25-1 to TRBJ2-3; TRBD1 matches 9 bases. Per the germline V gene, CDR1 is MGHDK and CDR2 is SYGVNS. This CDR3 is built from 15 residues. Trimming took 5 bases from V and 4 from J; bases not matched to a gene: 7. CDR3 sequence: CASSPPGQGPDTQYF. The CDR3, as DNA: TGTGCCAGCAGTCCTCCGGGACAGGGTCCAGATACGCAGTATTTT.

This clone was detected a few times. This chain connects TRBV4-1 to TRBJ2-1; the match to TRBD2 covers 8 bases. The CDR3 is made up of 18 amino acids. V was clipped by 4 bases and J by 4 bases; unmatched bases: 15. The V gene's germline CDR1 is MGHRA and CDR2 YSYEKL. CDR3 protein: CASSPWASGSTLYNEQFF. DNA of the CDR3: TGCGCCAGCAGCCCTTGGGCTAGCGGGTCGACCCTATACAATGAGCAGTTCTTC.

The V and J genes are TRBV15 and TRBJ2-5; TRBD2 aligns across 7 bases. This CDR3 is built from 18 residues. Germline lookup yields CDR1 LNHNV and CDR2 YYDKDF (reference sequence). The J segment lost 2 bases and the V segment lost 0 bases, leaving 12 bases of the junction unmatched. DNA for the CDR3: TGTGCCACCAGCAGAGATTCCCTAGCCGGGACTATTCAAGAGACCCAGTACTTC. Translation gives CATSRDSLAGTIQETQYF. The full variable domain, its missing parts supplied by reference TRBV15 and TRBJ2-5, is DAMVIQNPRYQVTQFGKPVTLSCSQTLNHNVMYWYQQKSSQAPKLLFHYYDKDFNNEADTPDNFQSRRPNTSFCFLDIRSPGLGDTAMYLCATSRDSLAGTIQETQYFGPGTRLLVL.

The gene calls are TRBV4-3 and TRBJ1-2, with D unresolved. From germline, CDR1 is LGHNA and CDR2 YSLEER. V gave up 0 bases and J gave up 2 bases, with 13 bases separating them. The CDR3 has 16 residues. CDR3 sequence: CASSQDHKGANYGYTF. CDR3 DNA sequence: TGCGCCAGCAGCCAAGATCATAAGGGAGCAAACTATGGCTACACCTTC.

This chain uses TRBV30 with TRBJ2-2; 7 bases line up with TRBD1. After removal of 1 base from V and 6 bases from J, the junction contained 8 bases not matched to a gene. This CDR3 region has 15 residues. Per the germline V gene, CDR1 is GTSNPN and CDR2 is SVGIG (reference sequence). The CDR3 here is CAWSGQGLFAGELFF. CDR3 nucleotides: TGTGCCTGGAGTGGACAGGGTTTGTTTGCCGGGGAGCTGTTTTTT.

The J gene is TRBJ2-7, the V gene TRBV11-2; 10 bases line up with TRBD2. The CDR3 length is 15 residues. V shed 1 base and J 4 bases; nucleotides not matched to a gene: 4. Germline CDR1 reads SGHAT; CDR2 reads FQNNGV. The CDR3 DNA is TGTGCCAGCAGCTTAGTGCTAGCGGGAGATTACGAGCAGTACTTC. Translating gives CASSLVLAGDYEQYF.

J is TRBJ2-5 and V is TRBV14; 10 bases match TRBD2. The CDR3 has 17 residues. Germline lookup yields CDR1 SGHDN and CDR2 FVKESK. With V trimmed by 6 bases and J by 1 base, 11 bases remained unmatched. CDR3 in amino acids: CASRGTSAGGFQETQYF. For the CDR3, the DNA is TGTGCCAGCAGAGGCACTTCAGCGGGAGGGTTCCAAGAGACCCAGTACTTC.

The chain uses TRBV6-4 and TRBJ1-1; no firm D call. Germline assignment: CDR1 MRHNA and CDR2 SNTAGT. The CDR3 runs to 13 residues. Between the trimmed V and J ends, which lost 4 bases and 2 bases, there was a span of 8 bases. CDR3 DNA sequence: TGTGCCAGCAGTGTTCTAGGCAACACTGAAGCTTTCTTT. It encodes CASSVLGNTEAFF.

This clone was observed a handful of times. This sequence joins TRBV25-1 and TRBJ1-2, with no clear D. V shed 1 base and J shed 0 bases, with 12 bases lying between them. The CDR3 consists of 16 residues. CDR1 and CDR2 from the germline V gene are MGHDK and SYGVNS. The CDR3 coding sequence is TGTGCCAGCAGTGAATCTCTCCCCGGGGCTAACTATGGCTACACCTTC. Amino acid sequence: CASSESLPGANYGYTF.

The chain recombines TRBV28 with TRBJ2-7; the D is unclear. CDR3 length: 13 amino acids. V lost 6 bases to trimming and J lost 2 bases, with 11 bases between them. The germline gives CDR1 MDHEN, CDR2 SYDVKM. In nucleotides, the CDR3 is TGTGCCAGCAGAAGCATAGCCCCCTACGAGCAGTACTTC. Translated: CASRSIAPYEQYF.

This clone is a singleton in its sample. The chain links TRBV9 to TRBJ2-1; 7 positions agree with TRBD2. This CDR3 spans 14 amino acids. Germline loops: CDR1 SGDLS, CDR2 YYNGEE. V was clipped by 7 bases and J by 3 bases; unmatched bases: 7. The DNA for the CDR3 is TGTGCCAGCGAAGGGCGGGGGTTCTACAATGAGCAGTTCTTC. Translated: CASEGRGFYNEQFF.

The chain has TRBV7-2 and TRBJ1-3; 10 bases map to TRBD1. CDR1 and CDR2 (germline): SGHTA, FQGNSA. The CDR3 has 18 residues. J gave up 4 bases and V 2 bases, and 11 bases lay outside the gene matches. In DNA form, the CDR3 reads TGTGCCAGCAGCTTAACTGGGACAGGGGTCTTGGGCGGAAACACCATATATTTT. It codes for CASSLTGTGVLGGNTIYF.

CDR3 DNA sequence: TGTGCCAGTAGTATGCCAGGGGATCACAGGGGCGATGGCTACACCTTC. Translating it yields CASSMPGDHRGDGYTF. The chain couples TRBV19 to TRBJ1-2; 7 nucleotides agree with TRBD1. Trimming cost V 3 bases and J 6 bases; bases outside gene matches: 13. CDR3 size: 16 residues. The germline V gene has CDR1 LNHDA and CDR2 SQIVND (reference sequence).

The chain links TRBV15 to TRBJ1-6, with 9 bases aligning to TRBD1. Germline loops: CDR1 LNHNV, CDR2 YYDKDF (reference sequence). The CDR3 totals 16 residues. Unmatched junction bases numbered 8, after V lost 5 bases and J lost 6 bases. CDR3 nucleotide sequence: TGTGCCACCAGCTCCCGGACAGGGGCCACTAATTCACCCCTCCACTTT. Protein sequence: CATSSRTGATNSPLHF.

V gene TRBV4-1 combines with J gene TRBJ2-7; 8 bases line up with TRBD1. V trimming: 4 bases; J trimming: 6 bases; junction bases outside the gene matches: 14. The CDR3 extends over 16 amino acids. The germline CDR1 and CDR2 sequences are MGHRA and YSYEKL. The CDR3 nucleotides are TGCGCCAGCAGCCGAGAGACCGGGACAGGCTTCGGCGAGCAGTACTTC. Translated: CASSRETGTGFGEQYF.